This is a list of T cell receptor beta chains from one sample in a study of shared clonotypes between healthy human individuals. Profiled with immunoSEQ multiplex PCR; TCRdb holds only in-frame clones, not every one. The sample has 2 million to 2.5 million clones, roughly 96% seen once. Sequences were obtained from naive CD4+ T cells sorted from blood. The receptor source for this set is a man younger than 30 in good health. CDR3s include the opening cysteine and the closing phenylalanine or tryptophan. Fields, in order: D gene, V gene, clone size, J gene, CDR3 protein, CDR3 DNA. D genes are given only for firm matches. Some rows have no size entry. The others give once, few or many, or a class for an expanded clone.

TRBD1	TRBV19	-	TRBJ1-5	CASSTTGADRPQHF	TGTGCCAGTAGCACAACAGGGGCGGATCGGCCCCAGCATTTT
-	TRBV27	-	TRBJ2-7	CASSFRAPMQLSF	TGTGCCAGCAGTTTTAGGGCACCTATGCAATTGTCCTTC
-	TRBV5-4	-	TRBJ2-4	CASSLDSNIQYF	TGTGCCAGCAGCTTGGATTCCAACATTCAGTACTTC
-	TRBV5-1	once	TRBJ1-2	CASSLGVYGYTF	TGCGCCAGCAGCCTGGGCGTGTATGGCTACACCTTC
TRBD1	TRBV11-2	-	TRBJ2-1	CASSGIRRQGYNEQFF	TGTGCCAGCAGCGGTATTAGACGACAGGGATACAATGAGCAGTTCTTC
-	TRBV14	-	TRBJ1-2	CASSQSSEGPKGYTF	TGTGCCAGCAGCCAATCCTCTGAGGGGCCTAAAGGCTACACCTTC
-	TRBV5-1	-	TRBJ1-1	CASSFHDLSAEAFF	TGCGCCAGCAGCTTCCACGACCTTTCGGCTGAAGCTTTCTTT
TRBD2	TRBV27	-	TRBJ2-1	CASRASGSDEQFF	TGTGCCAGCAGGGCTAGCGGGAGCGATGAGCAGTTCTTC
-	TRBV6-1	once	TRBJ2-7	CASSEAPWSSYEQYF	TGTGCCAGCAGTGAGGCGCCATGGAGCTCCTACGAGCAGTACTTC
TRBD1	TRBV10-3	-	TRBJ1-5	CATRGPYSNQPQHF	TGTGCCACAAGGGGGCCCTATAGCAATCAGCCCCAGCATTTT
-	TRBV5-1	-	TRBJ2-3	CASSLPEDTQYF	TGCGCCAGCAGCTTGCCTGAAGATACGCAGTATTTT
TRBD1	TRBV7-2	-	TRBJ1-1	CASSLVQGMNTEAFF	TGTGCCAGCAGCCTTGTACAGGGGATGAACACTGAAGCTTTCTTT
-	TRBV6-1	-	TRBJ2-7	CASNRGLSYEQYF	TGTGCCAGCAATAGGGGACTCTCCTACGAGCAGTACTTC
TRBD1	TRBV6-5	once	TRBJ2-7	CASRRGQGQYEQYF	TGTGCCAGCAGACGTGGACAGGGGCAGTACGAGCAGTACTTC
-	TRBV29-1	-	TRBJ1-1	CSVQGMNTEAFF	TGCAGCGTTCAGGGAATGAACACTGAAGCTTTCTTT
TRBD2	TRBV7-2	-	TRBJ2-2	CASRLAGGSKAGELFF	TGTGCCAGCAGACTAGCGGGAGGGAGTAAGGCCGGGGAGCTGTTTTTT
TRBD1	TRBV30	-	TRBJ1-1	CAWSSQGGTEAFF	TGTGCCTGGAGTTCGCAGGGGGGGACTGAAGCTTTCTTT
-	TRBV25-1	-	TRBJ1-2	CASSELFGGGYTF	TGTGCCAGCAGTGAATTATTTGGGGGTGGCTACACCTTC
-	TRBV2	-	TRBJ1-1	CASSTPTASNTEAFF	TGTGCCAGCAGTACACCGACGGCATCGAACACTGAAGCTTTCTTT
-	TRBV4-1	-	TRBJ2-4	CASSQDFPAETTPAKNIQYF	TGCGCCAGCAGCCAAGATTTCCCCGCCGAGACAACTCCGGCCAAAAACATTCAGTACTTC
TRBD1	TRBV6-1	-	TRBJ2-7	CASSVGTGVYEQYF	TGTGCCAGCAGTGTAGGGACAGGAGTCTACGAGCAGTACTTC
-	TRBV7-2	-	TRBJ1-1	CASSINGVYIAEAFF	TGTGCCAGCAGCATAAATGGGGTCTATATCGCTGAAGCTTTCTTT
TRBD1	TRBV29-1	-	TRBJ1-4	CSVTGTGATNEKLFF	TGCAGCGTTACCGGGACAGGGGCAACTAATGAAAAACTGTTTTTT
TRBD1	TRBV6-6	-	TRBJ2-7	CASGQGETYEQYF	TGTGCCAGCGGACAGGGCGAAACCTACGAGCAGTACTTC
-	TRBV27	-	TRBJ2-3	CASSLWKGVGGNTDTQYF	TGTGCCAGCAGTTTATGGAAGGGGGTAGGGGGGAACACAGATACGCAGTATTTT